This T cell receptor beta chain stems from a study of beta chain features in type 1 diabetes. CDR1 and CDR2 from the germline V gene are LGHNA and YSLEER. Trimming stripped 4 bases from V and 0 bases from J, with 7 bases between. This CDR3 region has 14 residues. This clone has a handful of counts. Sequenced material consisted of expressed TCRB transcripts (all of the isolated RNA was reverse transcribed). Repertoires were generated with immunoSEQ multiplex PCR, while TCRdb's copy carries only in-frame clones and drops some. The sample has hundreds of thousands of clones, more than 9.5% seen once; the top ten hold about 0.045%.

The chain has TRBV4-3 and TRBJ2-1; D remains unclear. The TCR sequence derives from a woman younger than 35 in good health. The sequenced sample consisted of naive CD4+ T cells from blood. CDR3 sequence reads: CASSLWGSYNEQFF. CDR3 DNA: TGCGCCAGCAGCCTTTGGGGCTCCTACAATGAGCAGTTCTTC.